Shown below are 27 T cell receptor beta chains from a single sample sequenced in a study of blood T cell repertoires in COVID-19. Assay: immunoSEQ multiplex PCR; the TCRdb copy retains only in-frame clones and omits some. Of about 250,000 clones listed, approximately 81% are singletons. Sequenced input: PBMCs or T cells enriched from blood (not recorded which). Receptors originate from a woman in her forties or fifties who had been exposed to COVID-19.

CDR3 in DNA: TGTGCCAGCAGTCCTCTCAGGGACAGAGGATATGGCTACACCTTC. As protein: CASSPLRDRGYGYTF. The chain couples TRBV28 to TRBJ1-2, with 7 bases identical to TRBD1. J gave up 5 bases and V 5 bases, and 11 bases lay outside the gene matches. The CDR3 is 15 amino acids. Germline V gene lookup returns CDR1 MDHEN and CDR2 SYDVKM.

The CDR3 loop is CASSPPGGADYNEQFF. CDR3 DNA sequence: TGTGCCAGCAGCCCCCCGGGGGGGGCGGACTACAATGAGCAGTTCTTC. The J gene is TRBJ2-1, the V gene TRBV7-9; 8 bases align to TRBD2. This CDR3 region has 16 residues. V trimming: 5 bases; J trimming: 3 bases; junction bases outside the gene matches: 9. Germline CDR1 and CDR2: SEHNR and FQNEAQ (reference sequence).

This chain uses TRBV5-1 with TRBJ2-1; the match to TRBD2 covers 9 bases. The J segment lost 15 bases and the V segment lost 1 base, leaving 8 bases of the junction unmatched. Germline lookup yields CDR1 SGHRS and CDR2 YFSETQ. The CDR3 contains 13 residues. This CDR3 reads CASSLSASGDLFF. As DNA, the CDR3 is TGCGCCAGCAGCTTGTCAGCTAGCGGGGACCTGTTCTTC. The full variable domain, in which reference TRBV5-1 and TRBJ2-1 provide the parts outside the CDR3, is KAGVTQTPRYLIKTRGQQVTLSCSPISGHRSVSWYQQTPGQGLQFLFEYFSETQRNKGNFPGRFSGRQFSNSRSEMNVSTLELGDSALYLCASSLSASGDLFFGPGTRLTVL.

V and J are TRBV5-6 and TRBJ2-2, with 9 bases that match TRBD1. Germline-derived CDR1 and CDR2 are SGHDT and YYEEEE. V shed 3 bases, J shed 7 bases, and the junction held 1 base outside the gene matches. CDR3 size: 13 residues. CDR3 region: CASSYRGLGELFF. DNA of the CDR3: TGTGCCAGCAGCTACAGGGGGCTCGGGGAGCTGTTTTTT.

The chain links TRBV5-1 to TRBJ1-1, with 9 bases that match TRBD1. Per germline, CDR1 SGHRS and CDR2 YFSETQ. The CDR3 is 16 residues long. V was pared by 0 bases and J by 4 bases, with 7 bases of the junction left unmatched. CDR3 nucleotides: TGCGCCAGCAGCTTGGAGGGACAGGGTAGGATCACTGAAGCTTTCTTT. It encodes CASSLEGQGRITEAFF.

The chain links TRBV5-5 to TRBJ1-6, with D perhaps TRBD1 (6 bases). This CDR3 region has 15 residues. The V end lost 4 bases, the J end lost 12 bases, and 20 bases lay between the germline ends. Germline V gene lookup returns CDR1 SGHKS and CDR2 YYEKEE (reference sequence). CDR3 amino acids: CASSEPGHHLLPLHF. CDR3 in DNA: TGTGCCAGCAGCGAACCGGGACACCACCTTTTACCCCTCCACTTT.

The gene calls are TRBV6-1 and TRBJ1-3; TRBD1 might be the D (6 bases). The CDR3 is made up of 16 amino acids. CDR1 and CDR2 (germline): MNHNS, SASEGT. V was cut by 4 bases and J by 0 bases, with 13 bases left in between. In DNA, the CDR3 is TGTGCCAGCAGTGGCAACAGGGTCTCCTCTGGAAACACCATATATTTT. It yields the protein CASSGNRVSSGNTIYF.

This clone was detected ten times or more. V gene TRBV6-1 combines with J gene TRBJ1-5; D is possibly TRBD1 (6 bases). The V end was cut by 1 base, the J end by 9 bases, with 13 bases between. Germline lookup yields CDR1 MNHNS and CDR2 SASEGT. There are 14 residues in the CDR3. The CDR3: CASSEGQAYRPQHF. The CDR3 nucleotides are TGTGCCAGCAGTGAAGGACAGGCATACCGGCCCCAGCATTTT.

The rearrangement joins TRBV24-1 to TRBJ1-2; a possible D gene is TRBD1 (6 bases). Germline V gene lookup returns CDR1 KGHDR and CDR2 SFDVKD. The CDR3 spans 16 residues. The V end was cut by 2 bases, the J end by 7 bases, with 19 bases between. Written as DNA, the CDR3 is TGTGCCACCAGTGATTCCAAACAGGGACACTCAGGTGGCTACACCTTC. Its translation: CATSDSKQGHSGGYTF.

The CDR3 loop is CASSLDPVNTEAFF. Here the CDR3 DNA reads TGCGCCAGCAGCTTGGATCCGGTGAACACTGAAGCTTTCTTT. V and J are TRBV5-1 and TRBJ1-1; no clear D gene. The CDR3 consists of 14 residues. V was clipped by 0 bases and J by 0 bases, with 6 bases between them. Germline V gene lookup returns CDR1 SGHRS and CDR2 YFSETQ.

The rearrangement joins TRBV29-1 to TRBJ1-2; TRBD1 matches 7 bases. Germline-derived CDR1 and CDR2 are SQVTM and ANQGSEA. CDR3 length: 14 amino acids. The ends lost 4 bases at V and 1 base at J; junction bases unmatched: 6. CDR3 nucleotides: TGCAGCGTTGGAGACAGGGAAATTAACTATGGCTACACCTTC. Protein product: CSVGDREINYGYTF. Looking up the rest from reference TRBV29-1 and TRBJ1-2 gives the full variable domain: SAVISQKPSRDICQRGTSLTIQCQVDSQVTMMFWYRQQPGQSLTLIATANQGSEATYESGFVIDKFPISRPNLTFSTLTVSNMSPEDSSIYLCSVGDREINYGYTFGSGTRLTVV.

The chain has TRBV7-2 and TRBJ2-3; TRBD1 matches at 8 bases. This CDR3 region has 14 residues. Germline-derived CDR1 and CDR2 are SGHTA and FQGNSA. J gave up 7 bases and V 1 base, and 4 bases lay outside the gene matches. The CDR3 sequence: CASSLGGDRYTQYF. The CDR3 DNA reads as TGTGCCAGCAGCTTAGGGGGGGACAGGTATACGCAGTATTTT.

This rearrangement joins TRBV5-1 to TRBJ2-5; 8 bases line up with TRBD1. The germline gives CDR1 SGHRS, CDR2 YFSETQ. Germline trimming cut 5 bases from V and 1 base from J; bases unmatched to any gene: 4. The CDR3 loop spans 14 amino acids. CDR3 residues: CASRHGTGQETQYF. For the CDR3, the DNA is TGCGCCAGCAGACATGGGACAGGCCAAGAGACCCAGTACTTC.

The CDR3 DNA reads as TGCGCCAGCAGCCAAGACGGGCTCGGACTCACAGATACGCAGTATTTT. Its protein is CASSQDGLGLTDTQYF. The chain couples TRBV4-1 to TRBJ2-3; TRBD2 is a possible D gene (5 bases). The CDR3 extends over 16 amino acids. Per germline, CDR1 MGHRA and CDR2 YSYEKL. V was cut by 0 bases and J by 2 bases, with 12 bases left in between.

The rearrangement uses TRBV6-5 and TRBJ2-1; 9 bases are shared with TRBD2. This CDR3 is built from 15 residues. The V and J ends lost 5 bases and 10 bases, in that order; junction bases with no gene match: 12. Germline V CDR1 and CDR2: MNHEY, SVGAGI. The CDR3, as DNA: TGTGCCAGCAGTCCCACTAGCGGGCCCGCAAGGGAGCAGTTCTTC. Protein sequence: CASSPTSGPAREQFF.

This chain connects TRBV28 to TRBJ1-5, with D perhaps matching TRBD1 (6 bases). The CDR3 runs to 15 residues. Per the germline V gene, CDR1 is MDHEN and CDR2 is SYDVKM. V was clipped by 5 bases and J by 7 bases, with 18 bases between them. Here the CDR3 reads CASSTVGGRGQPQHF. CDR3 nucleotides: TGTGCCAGCAGTACGGTCGGGGGGCGGGGGCAGCCCCAGCATTTT.

V is TRBV3-1 (or the pseudogene TRBV3-2) and J is TRBJ2-3; 10 positions match TRBD2. The CDR3 spans 16 residues. The trim removed 8 bases at V and 4 bases at J, leaving 12 bases unmatched. CDR1 and CDR2 from the germline V gene are LGHDT and YNNKEL (reference sequence). The CDR3 DNA sequence: TGTGCCAGCTCACCATGGAGCGGGGGGGGAGCAGATACGCAGTATTTT. Amino acid sequence: CASSPWSGGGADTQYF.

This rearrangement joins TRBV5-5 to TRBJ1-2; D is uncertain. CDR1 and CDR2 (germline): SGHKS, YYEKEE (reference sequence). Between the trimmed V and J ends, which lost 0 bases and 2 bases, there was a span of 11 bases. The CDR3 loop spans 15 amino acids. The CDR3, as DNA: TGTGCCAGCAGCTTGGGTCCGGGGTTGAACTATGGCTACACCTTC. This gives the protein CASSLGPGLNYGYTF.

The rearrangement joins TRBV5-1 to TRBJ2-1, with a weak D call TRBD2 (6 bases). Trimming removed 5 bases from V and 2 bases from J, with 14 bases in between. Germline V gene data show CDR1 as SGHRS and CDR2 as YFSETQ. The CDR3 runs to 15 residues. As DNA, the CDR3 is TGCGCCAGCAGTGACAGCGGGTTAGCCTACAATGAGCAGTTCTTC. This codes for CASSDSGLAYNEQFF.

The gene calls are TRBV6-5 and TRBJ1-2, with D possibly TRBD1 on 5 matching bases. The germline V gene encodes CDR1 MNHEY and CDR2 SVGAGI. Between the trimmed V and J ends, which lost 8 bases and 1 base, there was a span of 11 bases. The CDR3 is 13 amino acids. In DNA, the CDR3 is TGTGCCAGCGGCAGGACAAATAACTATGGCTACACCTTC. It specifies CASGRTNNYGYTF.

The J gene is TRBJ2-6, the V gene TRBV19; TRBD1 is a possible D gene (6 bases). V was trimmed by 5 bases and J by 0 bases, leaving 14 bases between them. The CDR3 covers 17 residues. Germline V lookup: CDR1 LNHDA, CDR2 SQIVND (reference sequence). CDR3 residues: CASSPRQVSSGANVLTF. CDR3 nucleotides: TGTGCCAGTAGTCCCCGACAGGTGAGCTCTGGGGCCAACGTCCTGACTTTC.

The rearrangement links TRBV11-2 to TRBJ2-7, with D perhaps matching TRBD2 (7 bases). The CDR3 sequence is 16 residues long. Germline V gene sequence: CDR1 SGHAT, CDR2 FQNNGV. V shed 0 bases and J shed 3 bases, with 15 bases lying between them. CDR3 sequence reads: CASSLDGGAANYEQYF. The CDR3 nucleotides read TGTGCCAGCAGCTTAGATGGGGGGGCTGCTAACTACGAGCAGTACTTC.

The chain links TRBV6-2 or TRBV6-3 to TRBJ2-5; possible D gene TRBD2, 6 bases. Germline CDR1 is MNHEY and CDR2 is SVGEGT. V dropped 6 bases and J dropped 5 bases, with 13 bases sitting between them. The CDR3 runs 13 residues. For the CDR3, the DNA is TGTGCCAGCAGATACGGGGGACTTGAGACCCAGTACTTC. This codes for CASRYGGLETQYF.

This clone was seen a few times. The V and J genes are TRBV2 and TRBJ2-7, with D perhaps TRBD1 (6 bases). Trimming took 5 bases from V and 3 from J, leaving 11 bases between them. The germline gives CDR1 SNHLY, CDR2 FYNNEI. This CDR3 is 13 amino acids long. DNA for the CDR3: TGTGCCAGCAGTCCTTACAGGGTCTACGAGCAGTACTTC. Translation: CASSPYRVYEQYF.

This chain connects TRBV27 to TRBJ1-1, with 9 positions matching TRBD1. CDR3 length: 14 amino acids. The trim removed 3 bases at V and 6 bases at J, leaving 5 bases unmatched. Germline V gene sequence: CDR1 MNHEY, CDR2 SMNVEV (reference sequence). Here the CDR3 DNA reads TGTGCCAGCAGTTTGGACAGGGGATTCTCTGAAGCTTTCTTT. Protein product: CASSLDRGFSEAFF.

The chain is built from TRBV5-4 and TRBJ2-2; 12 positions agree with TRBD1. The CDR3 runs to 15 residues. V was clipped by 4 bases and J by 4 bases; unmatched bases: 2. Germline lookup yields CDR1 SGHNT and CDR2 YYREEE (reference sequence). The DNA for the CDR3 is TGTGCCAGCAGCCCGGGACAGGGGGCCACCGGGGAGCTGTTTTTT. It yields the protein CASSPGQGATGELFF.

The CDR3 region is CASSSTGQGYTF. As DNA, the CDR3 is TGTGCCAGCAGCTCAACAGGGCAAGGCTACACCTTC. The chain joins TRBV7-9 to TRBJ1-2; tentatively, D is TRBD1 (6 bases). This CDR3 spans 12 amino acids. Between the trimmed V and J ends, which lost 4 bases and 8 bases, there was a span of 11 bases. The germline CDR1 and CDR2 sequences are SEHNR and FQNEAQ (reference sequence).